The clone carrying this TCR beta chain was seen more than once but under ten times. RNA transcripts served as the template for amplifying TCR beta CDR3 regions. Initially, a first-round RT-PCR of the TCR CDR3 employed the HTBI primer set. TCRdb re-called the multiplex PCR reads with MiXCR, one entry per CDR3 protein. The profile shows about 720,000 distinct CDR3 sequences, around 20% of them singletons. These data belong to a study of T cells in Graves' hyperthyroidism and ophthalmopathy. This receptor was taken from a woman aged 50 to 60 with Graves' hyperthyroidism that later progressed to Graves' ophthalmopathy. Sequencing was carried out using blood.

The CDR3 DNA reads TGTGCCAGCAGCCAAGATCTTCCTAGCGACTCCTACAATGAGCAGTTCTTC. This codes for CASSQDLPSDSYNEQFF. The J gene is TRBJ2-1, the V gene TRBV3-1; TRBD2 might be the D (6 bases). Between the trimmed V and J ends, which lost 0 bases and 0 bases, there was a span of 12 bases. This CDR3 spans 17 amino acids. Germline assignment: CDR1 LGHDT and CDR2 YNNKEL (reference sequence).